Presented here are 9 T cell receptor beta chains from one specimen sequenced in a study of blood T cell repertoires in COVID-19. Here immunoSEQ multiplex PCR was the method, and the copy in TCRdb shows in-frame clones only, minus some. This repertoire shows 200,000 to 250,000 clones, around 86% found once; its top ten account for approximately 6%. The sequencing input was peripheral blood. Receptors originate from an elderly woman with COVID-19, enrolled during active disease.

The J gene is TRBJ1-6, the V gene TRBV19; D is unresolved. V was clipped by 3 bases and J by 0 bases, with 15 bases between them. CDR1 is LNHDA and CDR2 is SQIVND in the germline V gene (reference sequence). CDR3 size: 18 residues. Here the CDR3 reads CASSITFGGSSYNSPLHF. The CDR3 DNA is TGTGCCAGTAGTATTACGTTCGGTGGGAGCTCCTATAATTCACCCCTCCACTTT.

This clone was observed once. This sequence joins TRBV20-1 and TRBJ1-1; D is uncertain. V was cut by 3 bases and J by 1 base, with 12 bases left in between. The CDR3 has 14 amino acids. Germline V gives CDR1 DFQATT, CDR2 SNEGSKA (reference sequence). CDR3 sequence (DNA): TGCAGTGCTAGTGGGGAGGGAACGAACACTGAAGCTTTCTTT. Translation: CSASGEGTNTEAFF.

J is TRBJ1-1 and V is TRBV25-1; no reliable D call. Trimming removed 6 bases from V and 3 bases from J, with 14 bases in between. The CDR3 is 14 residues long. Germline lookup yields CDR1 MGHDK and CDR2 SYGVNS. CDR3 coding DNA: TGTGCCAGCAGGCAACAAGGACTTTACACTGAAGCTTTCTTT. This gives the protein CASRQQGLYTEAFF.

The chain has TRBV7-2 and TRBJ2-7; perhaps TRBD2 as D (5 bases). V was shortened by 4 bases and J by 7 bases, with 8 bases between the two germline ends. Germline CDR1 is SGHTA and CDR2 is FQGNSA. The CDR3 runs 11 residues. CDR3 sequence reads: CASSSKREQYF. The CDR3 bases are TGTGCCAGCAGCTCAAAGCGGGAGCAGTACTTC. Based on the CDR3 plus reference TRBV7-2 and TRBJ2-7, the full variable domain is GAGVSQSPSNKVTEKGKDVELRCDPISGHTALYWYRQSLGQGLEFLIYFQGNSAPDKSGLPSDRFSAERTGGSVSTLTIQRTQQEDSAVYLCASSSKREQYFGPGTRLTVT.

The rearrangement uses TRBV6-1 and TRBJ1-1; unclear D gene. The CDR3 is 14 amino acids. Trimming took 3 bases from V and 0 from J, leaving 8 bases between them. Germline V gene data show CDR1 as MNHNS and CDR2 as SASEGT. CDR3 nucleotide sequence: TGTGCCAGCAGTGAGGAGACGGTGAACACTGAAGCTTTCTTT. Protein product: CASSEETVNTEAFF.

This chain connects TRBV10-1 to TRBJ1-5; D may be TRBD1 (6 bases). V shed 0 bases and J shed 4 bases, with 16 bases lying between them. Germline loops: CDR1 WNHNN, CDR2 SYGVQD (reference sequence). The CDR3 extends over 17 amino acids. Written as DNA, the CDR3 is TGCGCCAGCAGTGAGTCCGGGGGGCCCCACGTGAATCAGCCCCAGCATTTT. It yields the protein CASSESGGPHVNQPQHF.

This chain connects TRBV7-6 to TRBJ2-3; TRBD2 agrees at 12 bases. With 5 bases clipped from V and 5 bases from J, the junction kept 14 bases outside the gene matches. This CDR3 has 18 amino acids. Per the germline V gene, CDR1 is SGHVS and CDR2 is FNYEAQ. The CDR3 bases are TGTGCCAGCAGCCCCCTCTCCCCCCTAGCGGGGGGGGGAGATACGCAGTATTTT. It specifies CASSPLSPLAGGGDTQYF.

The rearrangement joins TRBV3-1 (or the pseudogene TRBV3-2) to TRBJ1-2; 7 bases map to TRBD1. V lost 4 bases and J lost 5; bases outside the gene matches: 10. Germline values: CDR1 LGHDT, CDR2 YNNKEL (reference sequence). The CDR3 has 15 residues. In DNA, the CDR3 is TGTGCCAGCAGCCCCCGGGGGACAGCGAATTATGGCTACACCTTC. Encoded protein: CASSPRGTANYGYTF.

This sequence joins TRBV24-1 and TRBJ2-1; 14 bases line up with TRBD2. The V gene's germline CDR1 is KGHDR and CDR2 SFDVKD. There are 16 residues in the CDR3. V trimming: 3 bases; J trimming: 8 bases; junction bases outside the gene matches: 5. CDR3 in DNA: TGTGCCACCAGTGATACGACTAGCGGGGGGGTCGATGAGCAGTTCTTC. Its translation is CATSDTTSGGVDEQFF.